Below, 10 T cell receptor beta chains from the same sample are listed, as sequenced in a study of control samples from healthy donors and cancer patients (dated by TCRdb to 2018 to 2021). Library generation was performed with the immunoSEQ multiplex PCR assay. The table was pulled from immuneACCESS by TCRdb, which kept in-frame rearrangements only. Such tables lose some clones; where checked, under half of the loss comes from unresolved V genes, and the rest has no known cause. Recorded for this sample are approximately 120,000 clones; around 89% of them occurred a single time. The ten largest account for roughly 15% of the sample. The sequenced sample was blood. The receptors come from a woman aged 50 to 60 in good health.

The rearrangement joins TRBV3-1 (or the pseudogene TRBV3-2) to TRBJ1-3, with D unresolved. The germline gives CDR1 LGHDT, CDR2 YNNKEL (reference sequence). Deletions cut 4 bases from V and 4 bases from J, with 17 bases between. The CDR3 totals 16 residues. The CDR3 here is CASSPRGLRQGNTIYF. The CDR3 DNA sequence: TGTGCCAGCAGCCCCCGTGGACTGCGCCAAGGAAACACCATATATTTT.

In nucleotides, the CDR3 is TGTGCCTGGAGTGACCCAAGACAGGGACGAACTGAAGCTTTCTTT. Amino acids: CAWSDPRQGRTEAFF. This rearrangement joins TRBV30 to TRBJ1-1; TRBD1 aligns across 7 bases. This CDR3 comprises 15 residues. The trim removed 1 base at V and 5 bases at J, leaving 10 bases unmatched. CDR1 is GTSNPN and CDR2 is SVGIG in the germline V gene (reference sequence).

The gene calls are TRBV5-6 and TRBJ2-1; tentatively, D is TRBD2 (5 bases). The CDR3 is made up of 13 amino acids. Germline V gene lookup returns CDR1 SGHDT and CDR2 YYEEEE. The ends were cut back, 0 bases at V and 9 bases at J, with 10 bases in the middle. CDR3 DNA sequence: TGTGCCAGCAGCTTGGTGTCGGGGATTGAGCAGTTCTTC. Its translation is CASSLVSGIEQFF. The entire variable domain, with the rest obtained from reference TRBV5-6 and TRBJ2-1, is as follows: DAGVTQSPTHLIKTRGQQVTLRCSPKSGHDTVSWYQQALGQGPQFIFQYYEEEERQRGNFPDRFSGHQFPNYSSELNVNALLLGDSALYLCASSLVSGIEQFFGPGTRLTVL.

This clone was found once. The V call is TRBV13, the J call TRBJ2-5; TRBD2 matches at 8 bases. The CDR3 covers 15 residues. Germline V lookup: CDR1 PRHDT, CDR2 FYEKMQ (reference sequence). V was pared by 4 bases and J by 1 base, with 5 bases of the junction left unmatched. CDR3 region: CASSSERGSQETQYF. In DNA, the CDR3 is TGTGCCAGCAGCTCCGAGCGGGGGTCCCAAGAGACCCAGTACTTC.

The chain joins TRBV5-8 to TRBJ2-7; a weak D match, TRBD1 (5 bases). The CDR3 consists of 15 residues. V lost 1 base and J lost 0, with 11 bases in between. Looked up from germline, CDR1 is SGHTS and CDR2 is YDEGEE. CDR3 sequence reads: CASSLPGRGSYEQYF. The CDR3 DNA is TGTGCCAGCAGCTTGCCAGGGCGTGGCTCCTACGAGCAGTACTTC.

This sequence joins TRBV24-1 and TRBJ2-1; 14 bases fit TRBD2. Germline V gives CDR1 KGHDR, CDR2 SFDVKD. V lost 0 bases and J lost 9; bases outside the gene matches: 6. CDR3 length equals 17 residues. The DNA of the CDR3 is TGTGCCACCAGTGATTTGGCGGGACTAGCGGGAGAGAGTGAGCAGTTCTTC. This gives the protein CATSDLAGLAGESEQFF.

The chain links TRBV5-5 to TRBJ2-2; possibly TRBD1 for D (6 bases). The CDR3 runs to 16 residues. Trimming pared 5 bases from V and 2 bases from J, leaving 16 bases between. Looked up from germline, CDR1 is SGHKS and CDR2 is YYEKEE (reference sequence). CDR3 sequence: CASSPANRANTGELFF. The CDR3 nucleotides read TGTGCCAGCAGTCCCGCGAACAGGGCTAACACCGGGGAGCTGTTTTTT.

Details on this clone: Other DNA sequences in this sample translate to the same CDR3. The chain links TRBV11-3 to TRBJ1-3, with D uncertain. The CDR3 is 13 residues long. The germline gives CDR1 SGHNT, CDR2 YENEEA. Trimming took 3 bases from V and 0 from J, leaving 3 bases between them. For the CDR3, the DNA is TGTGCCAGCAGCTTGAACTCTGGAAACACCATATATTTT. Its protein product is CASSLNSGNTIYF.

This clone came up once. V gene TRBV19 combines with J gene TRBJ1-2; D is undetermined. Trimming removed 4 bases at V and 1 base at J, with 13 bases between. Germline V lookup: CDR1 LNHDA, CDR2 SQIVND (reference sequence). This CDR3 is built from 15 residues. As DNA, the CDR3 is TGTGCCAGTAGTAAAGGGAACCCAATTAACTATGGCTACACCTTC. Protein product: CASSKGNPINYGYTF.

J is TRBJ2-1 and V is TRBV7-8, with TRBD2 matching over 13 bases. V shed 4 bases, J shed 5 bases, and the junction held 11 bases outside the gene matches. Germline V lookup: CDR1 SGHVS, CDR2 FQNEAQ. CDR3 length: 18 amino acids. Here the CDR3 reads CASSSTPRTSGGNNEQFF. CDR3 DNA sequence: TGTGCCAGCAGCTCGACACCCCGGACTAGCGGGGGCAACAATGAGCAGTTCTTC.